A single sample gave rise to the 17 T cell receptor beta chains below, sequenced in a study of early T cells in non-severe SARS-CoV-2 infection. TCRdb passed the 5' RACE reads through MiXCR, listing each CDR3 protein once. Of under 80,000 distinct CDR3 sequences in the sample, approximately 13% were seen once. Sequencing was carried out using whole blood. The receptor source for this set is an adult who was a healthcare worker with PCR-confirmed SARS-CoV-2 infection or an uninfected control (not recorded which).

There are many counts of this clonotype. The rearrangement uses TRBV12-3 or TRBV12-4 and TRBJ2-7; either TRBD1 or TRBD2 may supply D (5 bases each). This CDR3 contains 15 residues. V lost 1 base and J lost 3, with 13 bases in between. CDR3 sequence reads: CASSLGWGKDYEQYF. The CDR3 DNA is TGTGCCAGCAGTTTAGGCTGGGGGAAAGACTACGAGCAGTACTTC.

The chain employs TRBV24-1 and TRBJ2-3, with D perhaps matching TRBD1 (6 bases). V lost 5 bases to trimming and J lost 1 base, with 6 bases between them. The CDR3 runs 13 residues. Germline assignment: CDR1 KGHDR and CDR2 SFDVKD. CDR3 residues: CATSGQGTDTQYF. In DNA form, the CDR3 reads TGTGCCACCAGTGGACAGGGCACAGATACGCAGTATTTT.

This clonotype appeared many times. V gene TRBV11-2 combines with J gene TRBJ2-7; D gene ambiguous. Trimming pared 4 bases from V and 2 bases from J, leaving 15 bases between. Germline assignment: CDR1 SGHAT and CDR2 FQNNGV. The CDR3 consists of 15 residues. The CDR3 DNA sequence: TGTGCCAGCAGCTCTCCACTGGACGGAGCCTACGAGCAGTACTTC. Translated, it gives CASSSPLDGAYEQYF.

A few counts support this clonotype. The rearrangement uses TRBV27 and TRBJ2-6, with no clear D. This CDR3 has 14 residues. The ends were cut back, 5 bases at V and 1 base at J, with 6 bases in the middle. Germline lookup yields CDR1 MNHEY and CDR2 SMNVEV (reference sequence). The CDR3 nucleotides read TGTGCCAGCAGTCAACAATCTGGGGCCAACGTCCTGACTTTC. Protein product: CASSQQSGANVLTF.

This clonotype was seen at least ten times. The chain combines TRBV30 with TRBJ1-2; D gene unclear. Germline V CDR1 and CDR2: GTSNPN, SVGIG (reference sequence). Trimming removed 2 bases at V and 4 bases at J, with 8 bases between. The CDR3 is 12 amino acids. CDR3 amino acids: CAWSKLLYGYTF. For the CDR3, the DNA is TGTGCCTGGAGTAAGTTACTCTATGGCTACACCTTC.

This chain joins TRBV5-1 and TRBJ2-3, with D possibly TRBD2 on 5 matching bases. V was trimmed by 7 bases and J by 2 bases, leaving 11 bases between them. Looked up from germline, CDR1 is SGHRS and CDR2 is YFSETQ. This CDR3 is 13 amino acids long. The CDR3 DNA reads TGCGCCAGCGGGCCGGGAATCACAGATACGCAGTATTTT. The encoded protein is CASGPGITDTQYF.

This clonotype was observed many times. The genes are TRBV7-9 and TRBJ1-2; the D is unclear. Germline CDR1 reads SEHNR; CDR2 reads FQNEAQ (reference sequence). The V gene lost 3 bases and the J gene lost 0 bases, with 23 bases spanning the gap. The CDR3 sequence is 19 residues long. The CDR3, as DNA: TGTGCCAGCAGCTTTTACGCCCTACGTGACGGGAGAGCTAACTATGGCTACACCTTC. Its protein is CASSFYALRDGRANYGYTF.

This clonotype was recorded at least ten times. This sequence joins TRBV7-2 and TRBJ1-6, with TRBD1 identical over 10 bases. V dropped 7 bases and J dropped 7; count of bases not matched to a gene: 4. CDR1 and CDR2 (germline): SGHTA, FQGNSA. The CDR3 consists of 14 residues. This CDR3 is CASTETGGNSPLHF. CDR3 DNA: TGTGCCAGCACGGAGACAGGGGGCAATTCACCCCTCCACTTT.

This clonotype was counted ten times or more. The chain recombines TRBV20-1 with TRBJ2-5; D call uncertain. There are 13 residues in the CDR3. With 6 bases removed from V and 4 bases from J, the gap between germline ends came to 15 bases. Germline V gene sequence: CDR1 DFQATT, CDR2 SNEGSKA (reference sequence). CDR3: CSASLGRPETQYF. The CDR3 DNA follows: TGCAGTGCCAGCCTAGGCCGTCCAGAGACCCAGTACTTC.

This clonotype was counted many times. The rearrangement links TRBV18 to TRBJ1-1, with D possibly TRBD1 on 6 matching bases. Germline values: CDR1 KGHSH, CDR2 LQKENI. CDR3 length equals 14 residues. V was cut by 4 bases and J by 0 bases, with 9 bases left in between. The CDR3 DNA follows: TGTGCCAGCTCACAGGACAGAATGAACACTGAAGCTTTCTTT. Translation gives CASSQDRMNTEAFF.

The rearrangement uses TRBV5-1 and TRBJ2-3, with 7 nucleotides matching TRBD1. J was trimmed by 5 bases and V by 2 bases; bases with no gene match: 8. CDR3 length: 15 amino acids. Per germline, CDR1 SGHRS and CDR2 YFSETQ. CDR3 in amino acids: CASSLQGLVGDTQYF. Here the CDR3 DNA reads TGCGCCAGCAGCTTACAGGGGTTAGTGGGAGATACGCAGTATTTT. Based on the CDR3 plus reference TRBV5-1 and TRBJ2-3, the full variable domain is KAGVTQTPRYLIKTRGQQVTLSCSPISGHRSVSWYQQTPGQGLQFLFEYFSETQRNKGNFPGRFSGRQFSNSRSEMNVSTLELGDSALYLCASSLQGLVGDTQYFGPGTRLTVL.

The V gene is TRBV7-2, the J gene TRBJ1-1; the D gene is possibly TRBD1 (6 bases). CDR1 and CDR2 (germline): SGHTA, FQGNSA. CDR3 size: 16 residues. Trimming pared 0 bases from V and 0 bases from J, leaving 11 bases between. The CDR3 is CASSLAWGLLNTEAFF. CDR3 bases: TGTGCCAGCAGCTTAGCGTGGGGGCTGTTGAACACTGAAGCTTTCTTT.

In its sample, this clonotype was seen a few times. This chain uses TRBV21-1 with TRBJ2-1. TRBV21-1 is tagged as a pseudogene. This CDR3 is 12 amino acids long. CDR3 DNA: TGTGCCAGCAGCAAAGAGGTCAGTGAGCAGTTCTTC. Protein: CASSKEVSEQFF.

Remarks on this clonotype: A read error is possible here, since a much larger clone lies one base away. The chain carries TRBV7-2 and TRBJ2-7, with TRBD1 matching 7 bases. Germline CDR1 and CDR2: SGHTA and FQGNSA. The junction had 10 bases not matched to a gene; V was cut back by 6 bases and J by 5 bases. The CDR3 contains 14 residues. CDR3 DNA sequence: TGTGCCAGCAGGCCGTCGGACAGGCCGCACGAGCAGTACTTC. Translated: CASRPSDRPHEQYF.

This clonotype was counted ten times or more. At one of its ends the junction is not consistent with the germline gene, which may arise from a read error. CDR3 nucleotide sequence: TGTGCTAGCAGCCGGACCCCGGCGGGCGAGCAGTACTTC. Translated, it gives CASSRTPAGEQYF. The chain employs TRBV7-7 and TRBJ2-7; maybe TRBD2 (5 bases). There are 13 residues in the CDR3. CDR1 and CDR2 from the germline V gene are SSHAT and FNYEAQ (reference sequence).

The V and J genes are TRBV6-5 and TRBJ2-1; D remains unclear. V lost 6 bases and J lost 14, with 14 bases in between. Germline CDR1 reads MNHEY; CDR2 reads SVGAGI. This CDR3 contains 11 residues. In DNA, the CDR3 is TGTGCCAGCAGACGTGGTTATTTGGAGTTCTTC. Translating gives CASRRGYLEFF.

The chain employs TRBV6-2 or TRBV6-3 and TRBJ1-5, with 7 bases aligning to TRBD1. J lost 3 bases, V lost 1 base, and 3 bases had no gene match. The CDR3 has 15 residues. Germline V lookup: CDR1 MNHEY, CDR2 SVGEGT. CDR3 sequence (DNA): TGTGCCAGCAGTTACTGGGACAGTTTCAATCAGCCCCAGCATTTT. Residues: CASSYWDSFNQPQHF.